These 8 T cell receptor beta chains came from one sample sequenced in a study of monozygotic twins with inflammatory bowel disease. TCRdb reprocessed the 5' RACE reads, keeping one entry per CDR3 protein, no DNA. This repertoire comprises a few hundred thousand distinct CDR3 sequences; its ten largest clones make up over 5%. The sample consisted of blood. The receptors here all came from a human donor with ulcerative colitis or Crohn's disease, or a healthy co-twin of an affected twin (not recorded which).

The gene calls are TRBV10-3 and TRBJ2-3. This CDR3 contains 13 residues. Germline CDR1 reads ENHRY; CDR2 reads SYGVKD. The CDR3 loop reads CAISVGGTDTQYF.

This chain joins TRBV7-2 and TRBJ2-5. There are 13 residues in the CDR3. The V gene's germline CDR1 is SGHTA and CDR2 FQGNSA. The CDR3 reads CASSVDNKETQYF.

This chain connects TRBV20-1 to TRBJ2-2; TCRdb proposes TRBD1, but this gene call is untestable without DNA. This CDR3 is built from 13 residues. Germline CDR1 and CDR2: DFQATT and SNEGSKA (reference sequence). CDR3 amino acids: CSARSPSTGELFF.

J is TRBJ2-7 and V is TRBV9; absent DNA, TCRdb's TRBD1 call cannot be checked. There are 15 residues in the CDR3. Germline loops: CDR1 SGDLS, CDR2 YYNGEE. This chain's CDR3 is CASSAEGGAFDEQYF.

V and J are TRBV10-3 and TRBJ1-1; TCRdb selects TRBD1, and the lack of DNA leaves this call unchecked. The CDR3 loop spans 15 amino acids. Germline-derived CDR1 and CDR2 are ENHRY and SYGVKD. The CDR3 region is CAISVKDRESTEAFF.

CDR3 amino acids: CASSYPMSREQYF. The chain couples TRBV6-2 or TRBV6-3 to TRBJ2-7; TCRdb names TRBD1, which stays unverified in the absence of DNA. From germline, CDR1 is MNHEY and CDR2 SVGEGT. CDR3 length: 13 amino acids.

The chain joins TRBV21-1 to TRBJ2-4; TCRdb's D gene call, TRBD1, goes unchecked for lack of DNA. TRBV21-1 is labeled a pseudogene. CDR3 length: 15 amino acids. This CDR3 reads CASSKEGGAKNIQYF.

The V call is TRBV3-1, the J call TRBJ2-4; with no DNA, the TCRdb D assignment of TRBD2 cannot be verified. This CDR3 comprises 18 residues. Germline-derived CDR1 and CDR2 are LGHDT and YNNKEL (reference sequence). CDR3 loop: CASSDLAGGPGVKNIQYF. Full variable domain (outside the CDR3, taken from reference TRBV3-1 and TRBJ2-4): DTAVSQTPKYLVTQMGNDKSIKCEQNLGHDTMYWYKQDSKKFLKIMFSYNNKELIINETVPNRFSPKSPDKAHLNLHINSLELGDSAVYFCASSDLAGGPGVKNIQYFGAGTRLSVL.